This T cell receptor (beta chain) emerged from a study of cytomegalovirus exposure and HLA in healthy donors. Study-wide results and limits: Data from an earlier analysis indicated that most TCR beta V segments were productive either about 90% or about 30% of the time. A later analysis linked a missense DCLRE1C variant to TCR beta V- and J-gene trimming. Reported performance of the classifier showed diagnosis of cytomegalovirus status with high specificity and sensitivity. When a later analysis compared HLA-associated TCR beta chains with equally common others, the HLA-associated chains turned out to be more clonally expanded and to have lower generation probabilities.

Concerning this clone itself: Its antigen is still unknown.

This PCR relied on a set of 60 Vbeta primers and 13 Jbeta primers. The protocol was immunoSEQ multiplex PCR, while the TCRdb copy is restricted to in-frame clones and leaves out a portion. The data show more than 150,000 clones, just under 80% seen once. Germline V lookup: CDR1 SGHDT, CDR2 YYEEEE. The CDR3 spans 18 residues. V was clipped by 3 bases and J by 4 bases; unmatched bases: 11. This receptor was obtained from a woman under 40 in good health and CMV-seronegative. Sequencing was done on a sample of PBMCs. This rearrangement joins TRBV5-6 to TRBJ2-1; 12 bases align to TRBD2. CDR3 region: CASSSLAETSGGYNEQFF. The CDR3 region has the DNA TGTGCCAGCAGCTCCCTCGCCGAAACTAGCGGGGGGTACAATGAGCAGTTCTTC.